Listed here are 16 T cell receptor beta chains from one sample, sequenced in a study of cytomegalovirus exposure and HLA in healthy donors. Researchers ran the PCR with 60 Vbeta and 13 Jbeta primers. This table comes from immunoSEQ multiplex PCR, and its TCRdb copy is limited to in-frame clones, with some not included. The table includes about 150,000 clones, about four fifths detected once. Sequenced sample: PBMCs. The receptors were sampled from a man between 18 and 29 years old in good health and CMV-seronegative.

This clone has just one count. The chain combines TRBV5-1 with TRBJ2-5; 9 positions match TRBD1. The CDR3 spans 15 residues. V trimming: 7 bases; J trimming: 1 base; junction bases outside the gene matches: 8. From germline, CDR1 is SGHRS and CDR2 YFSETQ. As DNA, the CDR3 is TGCGCCAGCCATCCTACGACAGGGGGCCAAGAGACCCAGTACTTC. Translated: CASHPTTGGQETQYF.

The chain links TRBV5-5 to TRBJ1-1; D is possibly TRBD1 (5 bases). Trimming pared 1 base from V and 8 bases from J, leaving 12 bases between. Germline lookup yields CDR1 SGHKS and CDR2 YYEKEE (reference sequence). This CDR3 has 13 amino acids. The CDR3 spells CASSLNGRGEAFF. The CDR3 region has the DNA TGTGCCAGCAGCTTGAATGGGAGGGGAGAAGCTTTCTTT.

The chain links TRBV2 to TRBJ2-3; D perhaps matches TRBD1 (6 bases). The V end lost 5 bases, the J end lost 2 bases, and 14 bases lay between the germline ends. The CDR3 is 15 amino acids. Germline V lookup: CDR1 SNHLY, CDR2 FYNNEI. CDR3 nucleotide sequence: TGTGCCAGCAGTTTCCGCCAGGGGAACACAGATACGCAGTATTTT. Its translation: CASSFRQGNTDTQYF.

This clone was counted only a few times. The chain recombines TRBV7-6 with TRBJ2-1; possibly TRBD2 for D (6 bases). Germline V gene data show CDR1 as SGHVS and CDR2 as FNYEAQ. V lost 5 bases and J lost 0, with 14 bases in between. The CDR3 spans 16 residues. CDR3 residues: CASSRDAGSSYNEQFF. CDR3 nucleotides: TGTGCCAGCAGCCGCGACGCGGGGAGCTCCTACAATGAGCAGTTCTTC.

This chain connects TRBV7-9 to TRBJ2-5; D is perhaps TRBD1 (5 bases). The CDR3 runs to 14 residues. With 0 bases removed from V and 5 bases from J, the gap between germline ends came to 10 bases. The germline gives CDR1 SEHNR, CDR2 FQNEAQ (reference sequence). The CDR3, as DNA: TGTGCCAGCAGCTTAGCGTGGGGCGAGGAGACCCAGTACTTC. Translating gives CASSLAWGEETQYF.

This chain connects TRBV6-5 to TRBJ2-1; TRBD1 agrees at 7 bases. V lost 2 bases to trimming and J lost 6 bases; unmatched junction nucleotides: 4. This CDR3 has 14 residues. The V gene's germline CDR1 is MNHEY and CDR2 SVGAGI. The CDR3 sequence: CASSYPGTANEQFF. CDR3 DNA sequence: TGTGCCAGCAGTTACCCCGGGACAGCCAATGAGCAGTTCTTC.

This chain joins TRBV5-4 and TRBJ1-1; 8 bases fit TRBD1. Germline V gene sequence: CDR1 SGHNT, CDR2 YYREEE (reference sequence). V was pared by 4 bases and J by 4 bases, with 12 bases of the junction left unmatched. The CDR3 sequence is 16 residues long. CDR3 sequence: CASSGIDRGDGTEAFF. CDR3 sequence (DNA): TGTGCCAGCAGCGGGATCGACAGGGGAGATGGCACTGAAGCTTTCTTT.

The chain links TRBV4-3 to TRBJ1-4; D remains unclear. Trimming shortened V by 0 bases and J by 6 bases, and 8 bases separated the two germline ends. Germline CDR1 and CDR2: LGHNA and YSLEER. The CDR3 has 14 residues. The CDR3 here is CASSQDEADEKLFF. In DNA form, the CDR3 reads TGCGCCAGCAGCCAAGATGAGGCAGATGAAAAACTGTTTTTT.

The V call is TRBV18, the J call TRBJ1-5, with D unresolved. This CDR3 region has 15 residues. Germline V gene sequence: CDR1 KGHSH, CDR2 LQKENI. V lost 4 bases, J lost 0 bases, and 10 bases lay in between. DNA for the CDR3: TGTGCCAGCTCACGGGCCCAGGCTAGCAATCAGCCCCAGCATTTT. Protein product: CASSRAQASNQPQHF.

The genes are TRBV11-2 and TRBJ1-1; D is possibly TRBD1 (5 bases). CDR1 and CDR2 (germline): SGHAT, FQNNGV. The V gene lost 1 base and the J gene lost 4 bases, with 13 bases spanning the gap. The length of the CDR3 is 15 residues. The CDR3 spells CASSLVIGGGTEAFF. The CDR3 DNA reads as TGTGCCAGCAGCTTAGTGATCGGGGGGGGCACTGAAGCTTTCTTT.

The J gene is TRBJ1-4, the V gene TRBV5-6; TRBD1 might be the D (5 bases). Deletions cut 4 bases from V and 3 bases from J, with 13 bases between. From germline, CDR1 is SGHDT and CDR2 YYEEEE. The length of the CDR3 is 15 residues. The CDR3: CASSPAGDANEKLFF. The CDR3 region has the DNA TGTGCCAGCAGCCCTGCGGGGGATGCTAATGAAAAACTGTTTTTT.

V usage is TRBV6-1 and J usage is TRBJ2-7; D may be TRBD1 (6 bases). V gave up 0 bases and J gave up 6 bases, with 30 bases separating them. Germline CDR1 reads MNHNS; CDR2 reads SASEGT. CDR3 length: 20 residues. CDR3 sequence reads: CASSEAGNSIFGRGLGEQYV. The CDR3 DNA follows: TGTGCCAGCAGTGAAGCGGGGAATAGTATCTTCGGCAGGGGCCTCGGCGAGCAGTACGTC.

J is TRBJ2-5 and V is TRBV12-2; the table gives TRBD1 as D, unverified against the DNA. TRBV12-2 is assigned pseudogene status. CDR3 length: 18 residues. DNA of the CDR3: TGTGCAAGTCGCGAACTTATCACCGACAGGGGGGAGAAAGAGACCCAGTACTTC. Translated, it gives CASRELITDRGEKETQYF.

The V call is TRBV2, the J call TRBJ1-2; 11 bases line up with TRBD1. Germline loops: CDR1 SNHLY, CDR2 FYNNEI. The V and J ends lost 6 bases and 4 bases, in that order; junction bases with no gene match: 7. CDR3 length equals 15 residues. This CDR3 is CASSNPGQGVYGYTF. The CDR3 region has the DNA TGTGCCAGCAGCAACCCGGGACAGGGGGTCTATGGCTACACCTTC.

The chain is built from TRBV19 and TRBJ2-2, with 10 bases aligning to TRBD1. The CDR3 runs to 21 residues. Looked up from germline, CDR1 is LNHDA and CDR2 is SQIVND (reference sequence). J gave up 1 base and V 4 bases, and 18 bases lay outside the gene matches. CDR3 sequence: CASSRPGLWDRGSQNTGELFF. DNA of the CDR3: TGTGCCAGTAGTAGACCGGGGTTGTGGGACAGGGGTTCGCAGAACACCGGGGAGCTGTTTTTT. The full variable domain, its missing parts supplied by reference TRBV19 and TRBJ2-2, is DGGITQSPKYLFRKEGQNVTLSCEQNLNHDAMYWYRQDPGQGLRLIYYSQIVNDFQKGDIAEGYSVSREKKESFPLTVTSAQKNPTAFYLCASSRPGLWDRGSQNTGELFFGEGSRLTVL.

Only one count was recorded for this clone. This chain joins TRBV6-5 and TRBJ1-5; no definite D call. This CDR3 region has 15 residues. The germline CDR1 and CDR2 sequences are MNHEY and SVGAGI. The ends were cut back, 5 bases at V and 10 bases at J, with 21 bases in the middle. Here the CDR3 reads CASSPQTWLGSPQHF. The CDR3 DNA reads TGTGCCAGCAGTCCTCAAACCTGGCTTGGTTCCCCCCAGCATTTT.